The subject of this entry is one T cell receptor beta chain. Its specificity is not known. The sample comes from a study of somatic mutations in cytotoxic T cells in rheumatoid arthritis. Findings and caveats of the study: Greater age accompanied higher CD8+ clonality in rheumatoid arthritis patients, a pattern that was absent in healthy controls. Within 8 of 65 patients, the single biggest CD8+ clone made up more than 20% of CD8+ cells.

The table came from immunoSEQ multiplex PCR; TCRdb's copy has only in-frame clones and leaves some out. The table lists around 15,000 clones, 70% to 80% of them singletons, with 25% to 30% in the top ten. The CDR3 is made up of 15 amino acids. The V and J ends lost 3 bases and 0 bases respectively, with 11 bases between them. Germline CDR1 and CDR2: LNHDA and SQIVND (reference sequence). The sample comprised CD8+ T cells sorted from blood. The genes are TRBV19 and TRBJ1-1, with D uncertain. This sequence was found in an adult with rheumatoid arthritis. In DNA form, the CDR3 reads TGTGCCAGTAGTATTACTGGATTGTTGAACACTGAAGCTTTCTTT. Protein: CASSITGLLNTEAFF.